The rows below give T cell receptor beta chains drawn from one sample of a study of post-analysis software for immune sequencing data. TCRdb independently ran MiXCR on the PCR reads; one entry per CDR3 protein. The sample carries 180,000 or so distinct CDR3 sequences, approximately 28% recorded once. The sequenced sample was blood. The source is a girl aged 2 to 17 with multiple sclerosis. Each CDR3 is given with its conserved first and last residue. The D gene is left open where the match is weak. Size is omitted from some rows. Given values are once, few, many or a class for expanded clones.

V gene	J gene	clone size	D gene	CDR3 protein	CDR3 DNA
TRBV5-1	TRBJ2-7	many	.	CASRGGPQVYEQYF	TGCGCCAGCAGGGGAGGCCCCCAGGTCTACGAGCAGTACTTC
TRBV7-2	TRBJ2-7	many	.	CASSLRVGEQYF	TGTGCCAGCAGCTTAAGGGTGGGCGAGCAGTACTTC
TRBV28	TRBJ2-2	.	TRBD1	CASSDPTGLWGELFF	TGTGCCAGCAGTGACCCGACAGGGTTGTGGGGGGAGCTGTTTTTT
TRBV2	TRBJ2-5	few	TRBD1	CARTSGKTGDDETQYF	TGTGCCAGAACCTCCGGAAAGACAGGGGATGATGAGACCCAGTACTTC
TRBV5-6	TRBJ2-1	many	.	CASSPLVSGRHNEQFF	TGTGCCAGCAGCCCACTCGTTTCGGGGAGACACAATGAGCAGTTCTTC
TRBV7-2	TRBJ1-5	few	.	CASSLEGSSNQPQHF	TGTGCCAGCAGCTTAGAGGGGTCTAGCAATCAGCCCCAGCATTTT
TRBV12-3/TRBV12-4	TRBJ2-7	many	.	CASSFLGKISYEQYF	TGTGCCAGCAGTTTCCTTGGAAAGATTTCCTACGAGCAGTACTTC
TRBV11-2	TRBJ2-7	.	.	CASSPGGMASQTYEQYF	TGTGCCAGCAGCCCTGGGGGTATGGCTAGCCAGACCTACGAGCAGTACTTC
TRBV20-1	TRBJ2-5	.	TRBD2	CSARAPLAGVEQYF	TGCAGTGCTAGAGCCCCCCTAGCGGGGGTAGAGCAGTACTTC
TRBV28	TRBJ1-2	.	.	CASSLLLTGGYGYTF	TGTGCCAGCAGTCTCTTGCTGACAGGCGGCTATGGCTACACCTTC
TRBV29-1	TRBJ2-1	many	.	CRVGEQQYNEQFF	TGCAGGGTGGGGGAGCAACAATACAATGAGCAGTTCTTC
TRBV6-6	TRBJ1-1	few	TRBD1	CASSSGQGRTEAFF	TGTGCCAGCAGTTCAGGACAGGGACGGACTGAAGCTTTCTTT
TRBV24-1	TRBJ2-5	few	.	CATSDLQADQETQYF	TGTGCCACCAGTGATTTGCAAGCGGATCAAGAGACCCAGTACTTC
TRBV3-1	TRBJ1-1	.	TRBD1	CASSQAGGAEAFF	TGTGCCAGCAGCCAAGCAGGGGGGGCTGAAGCTTTCTTT
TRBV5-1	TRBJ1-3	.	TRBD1	CASSPGPAGGFGNTIYF	TGCGCCAGCAGCCCGGGGCCTGCAGGGGGCTTTGGAAACACCATATATTTT
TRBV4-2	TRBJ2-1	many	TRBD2	CASSQDQGLALVEQFF	TGTGCCAGCAGCCAAGATCAGGGACTAGCTCTGGTAGAGCAGTTCTTC
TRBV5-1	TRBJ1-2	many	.	CASRNRTNYGYTF	TGCGCCAGCAGGAACCGTACTAACTATGGCTACACCTTC
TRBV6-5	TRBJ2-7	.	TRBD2	CASSWFLPGLAGTYEQYF	TGTGCCAGCAGTTGGTTCCTTCCGGGACTAGCAGGCACCTACGAGCAGTACTTC
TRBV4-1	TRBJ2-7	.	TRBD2	CASSQEASAGASYEQYF	TGCGCCAGCAGCCAAGAGGCTAGCGCGGGAGCATCCTACGAGCAGTACTTC
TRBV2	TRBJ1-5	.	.	CASSPRQILQPQHF	TGTGCCAGCAGTCCCCGACAAATTTTACAGCCCCAGCATTTT
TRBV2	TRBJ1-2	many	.	CASSGGAYGYTF	TGTGCCAGCTCCGGGGGGGCGTATGGCTACACCTTC
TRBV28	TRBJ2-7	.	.	CASSFEQLASNF	TGTGCCAGCAGTTTTGAGCAACTAGCATCAAACTTC
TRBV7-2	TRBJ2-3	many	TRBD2	CASSSPRGRTPDTQYF	TGTGCCAGCAGCTCCCCTCGCGGGAGGACGCCAGATACGCAGTATTTT
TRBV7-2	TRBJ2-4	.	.	CASTFHGRLAKNIQYF	TGTGCCAGCACCTTCCATGGGAGGCTAGCCAAAAACATTCAGTACTTC
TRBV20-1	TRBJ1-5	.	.	CSARDRRQGNQPQHF	TGCAGTGCTAGAGATCGTCGGCAGGGCAATCAGCCCCAGCATTTT
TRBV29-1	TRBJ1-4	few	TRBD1	CSVTGTGGMNEKLFF	TGCAGCGTTACGGGGACAGGGGGCATGAATGAAAAACTGTTTTTT
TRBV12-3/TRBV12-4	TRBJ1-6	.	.	CASSLSGRSYNSPPHF	TGTGCCAGCAGTTTATCCGGACGGTCCTATAATTCACCCCCCCACTTT
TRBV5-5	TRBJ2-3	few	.	CASSSTGSDTQYF	TGTGCCAGCAGCTCTACAGGATCCGATACGCAGTATTTT
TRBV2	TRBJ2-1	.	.	CASSGGPGLWDNEQFF	TGTGCCAGCTCCGGGGGGCCAGGCCTTTGGGACAATGAGCAGTTCTTC
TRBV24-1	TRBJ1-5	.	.	CATSEGGNQPQHF	TGTGCCACCAGTGAAGGGGGCAATCAGCCCCAGCATTTT
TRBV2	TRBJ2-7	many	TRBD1	CATRGQGGNEQYF	TGTGCCACCCGAGGACAGGGGGGCAACGAGCAGTACTTC